A single sample is the source of the 5 T cell receptor beta chains below, sequenced in a study of CD8+CD57+ T cells in acquired aplastic anemia. Profiling that covered TCR beta VDJ and CDR3 relied on genomic DNA as its template. One entry per CDR3 protein results from TCRdb running MiXCR on the reads. The table shows 68,000 or so distinct CDR3 sequences, with roughly half occurring only once. Sequences were obtained from sorted CD4+, CD8+, or CD8+CD57+ T cells (not recorded which) from PBMCs. These receptors originate from a human donor in good health, serving as a control.

Remarks on this clonotype: At one boundary the junction diverges from the germline segment, which might be a read error. This chain joins TRBV19 and TRBJ1-6; D perhaps matches TRBD1 (6 bases). Germline assignment: CDR1 LNHDA and CDR2 SQIVND (reference sequence). The CDR3 consists of 14 residues. The chain's CDR3 is CASSTYYREAPLHF. Here the CDR3 DNA reads TGTGCCAGCAGTACATATTACAGGGAGGCACCCCTCCACTTT.

V gene TRBV10-2 combines with J gene TRBJ1-2; unclear D gene. CDR1 and CDR2 (germline): WSHSY, SAAADI. There are 15 residues in the CDR3. The V and J ends lost 0 bases and 7 bases respectively, with 15 bases between them. CDR3 amino acids: CASSESSGSLSGYTF. CDR3 bases: TGCGCCAGCAGTGAGTCGTCGGGTAGTCTCTCTGGCTACACCTTC.

In this sample, this clonotype turned up many times. This chain joins TRBV4-1 and TRBJ2-1; 10 nucleotides match TRBD2. CDR1 is MGHRA, CDR2 YSYEKL, per germline. The CDR3 consists of 17 residues. V was pared by 0 bases and J by 4 bases, with 6 bases of the junction left unmatched. In nucleotides, the CDR3 is TGCGCCAGCAGCCAAGAAGCCGGGACTAGCGCATACAATGAGCAGTTCTTC. This codes for CASSQEAGTSAYNEQFF.

This chain uses TRBV7-3 with TRBJ2-1; 15 positions agree with TRBD2. The germline V gene has CDR1 SGHTA and CDR2 FQGTGA. The CDR3 contains 15 residues. The V gene end was trimmed by 5 bases and the J gene end by 9 bases; junction bases not matched to a gene: 5. CDR3: CASSPGLAGGREQFF. The CDR3 DNA reads as TGTGCCAGCAGCCCTGGACTAGCGGGAGGGCGTGAGCAGTTCTTC.

The chain employs TRBV25-1 and TRBJ2-1; either TRBD1 or TRBD2 may fit D (6 bases each). This CDR3 spans 16 amino acids. The germline V and J ends were trimmed by 1 base and 7 bases, with 17 bases remaining between them. The germline V gene encodes CDR1 MGHDK and CDR2 SYGVNS. CDR3 sequence reads: CASSELGGTGGNEQFF. The DNA for the CDR3 is TGTGCCAGCAGTGAATTAGGGGGGACCGGTGGAAATGAGCAGTTCTTC.